This TCR beta chain was found in a study of blood T cells in healthy people across ages. A second roughly 6 to 11 cycle PCR used barcoded and J-beta primers. MiXCR, applied by TCRdb to the 5' RACE reads, yields one record per CDR3 protein. This sample carries about 1 million distinct CDR3 sequences, approximately 26% of them seen once, and the ten largest clones take 0.65% to 0.95%. Isolation yielded PBMCs, at least 7 million per sample, in every case. In this sample, this clonotype turned up a few times. The antigen is not known. This CDR3 contains 15 residues. Losses at the gene ends were 5 bases for V and 2 bases for J; bases not matched to a gene: 6. CDR1 and CDR2 from the germline V gene are SGHRS and YFSETQ. Study-wide results and limits: It was not known whether donors were CMV positive (a possible confounder of expanded clonotype changes).

These data also featured in a second study, about T cells of mothers and their children. That paper adds: M1S, a second-PCR primer, added sample barcodes and 2-4 random nucleotides.

This receptor was identified in a girl aged 2 to 9 in good health. The specimen was blood. This chain uses TRBV5-1 with TRBJ1-5, with 8 nucleotides matching TRBD1. This CDR3 reads CASSQTGDGNQPQHF. DNA of the CDR3: TGCGCCAGCAGTCAGACAGGGGACGGCAATCAGCCCCAGCATTTT.